This T cell receptor beta chain was identified during a study of blood T cell repertoires in COVID-19. Study at large: Cohort 3 recovery required two negative PCRs, clearance, or symptom resolution. From T cells, B-cell-depleted T cells, or PBMCs came the material, which was cDNA or gDNA. The United States, Italy and Spain supplied acute and convalescent COVID-19 samples.

TCRdb's copy holds only in-frame clones and misses some; the assay was immunoSEQ multiplex PCR. The sample lists 400,000 or so clones, about 90% occurring once. This CDR3 comprises 13 residues. In germline, CDR1 is LNHDA, CDR2 SQIVND (reference sequence). Unmatched junction bases numbered 14, after V lost 11 bases and J lost 8 bases. Across 20 to 25 US areas, participants ranged in age from roughly 18 to 95 years. The sample consisted of PBMCs or T cells enriched from blood (not recorded which). This clonotype originated in a man aged 40-55 years in a cohort exposed to, infected with or recovered from COVID-19 (not recorded which). The chain combines TRBV19 with TRBJ1-2; 7 positions agree with TRBD1. As DNA, the CDR3 is TGTGCCCCTCCTCTACAGGGGAGGAAAGGCTACACCTTC. Amino acids: CAPPLQGRKGYTF. Supplemented by reference TRBV19 and TRBJ1-2, the full variable domain reads DGGITQSPKYLFRKEGQNVTLSCEQNLNHDAMYWYRQDPGQGLRLIYYSQIVNDFQKGDIAEGYSVSREKKESFPLTVTSAQKNPTAFYLCAPPLQGRKGYTFGSGTRLTVV.